These T cell receptor beta chains were read from a single sample in a study of cytomegalovirus exposure and HLA in healthy donors. Sequenced by immunoSEQ multiplex PCR; TCRdb stores in-frame clones only, minus some. The table lists roughly 120,000 clones, about four fifths of them singletons. The sample comprised PBMCs. The receptors shown here come from a man in his forties or fifties in good health and CMV-seronegative. CDR3s include the opening cysteine and the closing phenylalanine or tryptophan. The order of the fields is V gene, J gene, D gene, clone size, CDR3 DNA, CDR3 protein. D genes are given only for firm matches. Expanded clones are given a class, and other clones once, few, many or no size at all.

>TRBV5-6|TRBJ2-2|TRBD1|NA
TGTGCCAGCAGCACAGGGGGCGCTTACACCGGGGAGCTGTTTTTT
CASSTGGAYTGELFF
>TRBV4-1|TRBJ2-7|TRBD1|NA
TGCGCCAGCAGCCAAGCACCGGGACAGGCGCTCGAGCAGTACTTC
CASSQAPGQALEQYF
>TRBV6-5|TRBJ1-1|NA|few
TGTGCCAGCAGCCGCCGCGCTTTGAACACTGAAGCTTTCTTT
CASSRRALNTEAFF
>TRBV4-1|TRBJ2-3|TRBD2|NA
TGCGCCAGCACCCCAAGTGTAGCGGGGGGTACAGATACGCAGTATTTT
CASTPSVAGGTDTQYF
>TRBV5-6|TRBJ2-7|TRBD1|NA
TGTGCCAGCAGCTCAACCCTGGACAGGGAGCAGTACTTC
CASSSTLDREQYF
>TRBV7-3|TRBJ1-2|TRBD1|NA
TGTGCCAGCAGCCCACAAGGACAGGGGGCGGCGAGTGGCTACACCTTC
CASSPQGQGAASGYTF
>TRBV7-9|TRBJ1-5|NA|NA
TGTGCCAGCAGCCAATCAGGTTCAGGGGATGATCAGCCCCAGCATTTT
CASSQSGSGDDQPQHF
>TRBV5-1|TRBJ2-7|TRBD1|NA
TGCGCCAGCAGCTTGTCCGGGACAGGGTCCTACGAGCAGTACTTC
CASSLSGTGSYEQYF
>TRBV19|TRBJ2-7|NA|once
TGTGCCAGTAGTATCTCCACAAGACACTCCTACGAGCAGTACTTC
CASSISTRHSYEQYF
>TRBV6-5|TRBJ1-2|NA|NA
TGTGCCAGCAGTTCCCCGGGGGGCTACACCTTC
CASSSPGGYTF
>TRBV5-4|TRBJ2-2|TRBD2|NA
TGTGCCAGCAGGCGAACTAGCGGTGGGACCGGGGAGCTGTTTTTT
CASRRTSGGTGELFF
>TRBV14|TRBJ1-3|NA|NA
TGTGCCAGCAGCCAAGGGTCCCTACTAAACTCTGGAAACACCATATATTTT
CASSQGSLLNSGNTIYF
>TRBV18|TRBJ1-3|NA|NA
TGTGCCAGCTCACCGGGACAACCGCCTGGAAACACCATATATTTT
CASSPGQPPGNTIYF
>TRBV6-6|TRBJ2-4|NA|NA
TGTGCCAGCCGGATCGGACAAGCGGGCGACATTCAGTACTTC
CASRIGQAGDIQYF
>TRBV2|TRBJ2-2|TRBD2|once
TGTGCCAGCACCTCTGGAGTGATAGCGGGGGGGCTCGGGGAGCTGTTTTTT
CASTSGVIAGGLGELFF
>TRBV7-2|TRBJ2-7|TRBD2|NA
TGTGCCAGCAGCTTAGAGGGGCGACCCAGACTAGCGGCTTCCTACGAGCAGTACTTC
CASSLEGRPRLAASYEQYF
>TRBV6-5|TRBJ1-4|TRBD1|NA
TGTGCCAGCAGTACGGGACAGGGGATTGAAAAACTGTTTTTT
CASSTGQGIEKLFF
>TRBV4-1|TRBJ2-1|NA|few
TGCGCCAGCAGCCAAGGCAGGGGAAGTAATGAGCAGTTCTTC
CASSQGRGSNEQFF
>TRBV19|TRBJ1-6|TRBD1|NA
TGTGCCAGTACATCAGGACAGGGCGTTTCACCCCTCCACTTT
CASTSGQGVSPLHF
>TRBV5-1|TRBJ2-2|NA|few
TGCGCCAGCAGCTTGGCTCAACGACGGGAGACCGGGGAGCTGTTTTTT
CASSLAQRRETGELFF
>TRBV5-1|TRBJ1-2|NA|NA
TGCGCCAGCAGCTTGGGACAGGAGGTTTATGGCTACACCTTC
CASSLGQEVYGYTF